This T cell receptor beta chain was sequenced during a study of T cell changes during pregnancy in multiple sclerosis. From germline, CDR1 is LGHNA and CDR2 YNFKEQ. The CDR3 has 16 amino acids. The junction had 7 bases not matched to a gene; V was cut back by 0 bases and J by 2 bases. This table comes from immunoSEQ multiplex PCR, and its TCRdb copy is limited to in-frame clones, with some not included. The sample includes roughly 42,000 clones, roughly nine tenths of them seen just once. The sequence came from a female donor with multiple sclerosis, enrolled in a pregnancy study. The genes are TRBV4-2 and TRBJ2-7; TRBD1 matches 7 bases. The sample here was CD4+ T cells from peripheral blood mononuclear cells, taken in the first trimester of pregnancy. This CDR3 is CASSQERQGATYEQYF. In DNA, the CDR3 is TGTGCCAGCAGCCAAGAAAGACAGGGTGCAACCTACGAGCAGTACTTC.